A selection of T cell receptor beta chains follows, all from one sample in a study of T cell changes during pregnancy in multiple sclerosis. Produced via immunoSEQ multiplex PCR; TCRdb's table is partial and in-frame only. The sample records some 70,000 clones, approximately 86% being singletons. Material: peripheral blood, obtained before pregnancy. These receptors were taken from a female donor with multiple sclerosis, enrolled in a pregnancy study. Each CDR3 is given with its conserved first and last residue. D genes are given only for firm matches. For some rows the clone size is stated as once, few or many, or as a class when expanded; others skip it.

clone_size: .; j_call: TRBJ1-1; d_call: TRBD1; v_call: TRBV5-4; cdr3_nt: TGTGCCAGCAGCTTTGGGGACAGGGTTATGAACACTGAAGCTTTCTTT; cdr3_aa: CASSFGDRVMNTEAFF
clone_size: .; j_call: TRBJ2-1; d_call: .; v_call: TRBV9; cdr3_nt: TGTGCCAGCAGCCAAACAGGGATGAGTTGGAATGAGCAGTTCTTC; cdr3_aa: CASSQTGMSWNEQFF
clone_size: .; j_call: TRBJ1-2; d_call: .; v_call: TRBV7-9; cdr3_nt: TGTGCCAGCAGCCGGGGGGCGCCAGGCTACACCTTC; cdr3_aa: CASSRGAPGYTF
clone_size: .; j_call: TRBJ1-2; d_call: .; v_call: TRBV6-5; cdr3_nt: TGTGCCACCATTAGCCCCTCCCTGGGTTATGGCTACACCTTC; cdr3_aa: CATISPSLGYGYTF
clone_size: .; j_call: TRBJ1-3; d_call: TRBD1; v_call: TRBV18; cdr3_nt: TGTGCCAGCCGCGCAGGGGGCACTGGAAACACCATATATTTT; cdr3_aa: CASRAGGTGNTIYF
clone_size: once; j_call: TRBJ2-1; d_call: TRBD2; v_call: TRBV7-8; cdr3_nt: TGTGCCAGCCTAGCGGGAGTGTCCTACAATGAGCAGTTCTTC; cdr3_aa: CASLAGVSYNEQFF
clone_size: .; j_call: TRBJ2-7; d_call: TRBD1; v_call: TRBV5-1; cdr3_nt: TGCGCCAGCAGTTCTGGACGACAGGGAAGCGAGCAGTACTTC; cdr3_aa: CASSSGRQGSEQYF
clone_size: .; j_call: TRBJ2-1; d_call: TRBD2; v_call: TRBV7-8; cdr3_nt: TGTGCCAGCAGCCCCCGGGGGGGCACGAGCTCCTACAATGAGCAGTTCTTC; cdr3_aa: CASSPRGGTSSYNEQFF
clone_size: .; j_call: TRBJ1-3; d_call: .; v_call: TRBV5-4; cdr3_nt: TGTGCCAGCAGCGGCTTAGAAGCGGGACTCTCTGGAAACACCATATATTTT; cdr3_aa: CASSGLEAGLSGNTIYF
clone_size: .; j_call: TRBJ2-1; d_call: TRBD1; v_call: TRBV7-2; cdr3_nt: TGTGCCAGCAGCCTACAGGGGAATGAGCAGTTCTTC; cdr3_aa: CASSLQGNEQFF
clone_size: once; j_call: TRBJ2-5; d_call: TRBD1; v_call: TRBV4-2; cdr3_nt: TGTGCCAGCAGCCCAGCGGACAGGTCCGAGGAGACCCAGTACTTC; cdr3_aa: CASSPADRSEETQYF
clone_size: .; j_call: TRBJ1-4; d_call: .; v_call: TRBV29-1; cdr3_nt: TGCAGCGTTAGGGGGGGGTATTCGGTAGCGGGGACTGAAAAACTGTTTTTT; cdr3_aa: CSVRGGYSVAGTEKLFF
clone_size: .; j_call: TRBJ2-7; d_call: .; v_call: TRBV7-6; cdr3_nt: TGTGCCAGCAGCTCCGGGGACTACGAGCAGTACTTC; cdr3_aa: CASSSGDYEQYF
clone_size: few; j_call: TRBJ2-1; d_call: TRBD2; v_call: TRBV6-5; cdr3_nt: TGTGCCAGCAGCTACTATAGCGGGACCTACAATGAGCAGTTCTTC; cdr3_aa: CASSYYSGTYNEQFF
clone_size: .; j_call: TRBJ1-2; d_call: TRBD1; v_call: TRBV29-1; cdr3_nt: TGCAGCGTTTGGACAGGGGGCATCTATGGCTACACCTTC; cdr3_aa: CSVWTGGIYGYTF
clone_size: .; j_call: TRBJ1-5; d_call: TRBD1; v_call: TRBV5-1; cdr3_nt: TGCGCCAGCAGCTTGTGGGGACAGGGGGCCTCCGAGACCCAGCATTTT; cdr3_aa: CASSLWGQGASETQHF
clone_size: .; j_call: TRBJ2-1; d_call: TRBD2; v_call: TRBV7-9; cdr3_nt: TGTGCCAGCAGCTTCGGGGGGGGGCCAGAGTACAATGAGCAGTTCTTC; cdr3_aa: CASSFGGGPEYNEQFF
clone_size: once; j_call: TRBJ2-2; d_call: TRBD2; v_call: TRBV29-1; cdr3_nt: TGCAGCGTTGCTAGCGGGGTAGTCGCCGGGGAGCTGTTTTTT; cdr3_aa: CSVASGVVAGELFF
clone_size: .; j_call: TRBJ2-7; d_call: .; v_call: TRBV7-2; cdr3_nt: TGTGCCAGCAGCTTAGGACTGAGGGCCTACGAGCAGTACTTC; cdr3_aa: CASSLGLRAYEQYF
clone_size: once; j_call: TRBJ1-4; d_call: .; v_call: TRBV5-6; cdr3_nt: TGTGCCAGCAGCTTTATTAGCTCAAATGAAAAACTGTTTTTT; cdr3_aa: CASSFISSNEKLFF
clone_size: .; j_call: TRBJ2-5; d_call: .; v_call: TRBV6-1; cdr3_nt: TGTGCCAGCAGTGAACTGACCCAGTACTTC; cdr3_aa: CASSELTQYF
clone_size: .; j_call: TRBJ1-1; d_call: .; v_call: TRBV5-4; cdr3_nt: TGTGCCAGCAGCCTGGGAGGGGGGGAGGACACTGAAGCTTTCTTT; cdr3_aa: CASSLGGGEDTEAFF
clone_size: .; j_call: TRBJ2-5; d_call: TRBD2; v_call: TRBV4-2; cdr3_nt: TGTGCCAGCAGCCAAGATGGGGGGGGGTACCAAGAGACCCAGTACTTC; cdr3_aa: CASSQDGGGYQETQYF
clone_size: .; j_call: TRBJ2-6; d_call: .; v_call: TRBV19; cdr3_nt: TGTGCCAGTAGTCCCTATCGGGGGAGCGGGGCCAACGTCCTGACTTTC; cdr3_aa: CASSPYRGSGANVLTF
clone_size: .; j_call: TRBJ2-7; d_call: TRBD1; v_call: TRBV19; cdr3_nt: TGTGCCAGTAGTGGCCGGGACAGGGAGGAAGAGCAGTACTTC; cdr3_aa: CASSGRDREEEQYF
clone_size: few; j_call: TRBJ1-5; d_call: .; v_call: TRBV6-5; cdr3_nt: TGTGCCAGCAGTTACTCGGGCGCAGGGGCAAGTCAGCCCCAGCATTTT; cdr3_aa: CASSYSGAGASQPQHF
clone_size: .; j_call: TRBJ2-7; d_call: TRBD1; v_call: TRBV6-5; cdr3_nt: TGTGCCAGCACCGAGACAGGGACCTACGAGCAGTACTTC; cdr3_aa: CASTETGTYEQYF
clone_size: once; j_call: TRBJ2-5; d_call: .; v_call: TRBV7-7; cdr3_nt: TGTGCCAGCAGCTTAGAAGGGGCAGAGACCCAGTACTTC; cdr3_aa: CASSLEGAETQYF
clone_size: .; j_call: TRBJ1-1; d_call: TRBD1; v_call: TRBV10-1; cdr3_nt: TGCGCCAGCAGTGAGTCAGGGGGCTCGCGGACTGAAGCTTTCTTT; cdr3_aa: CASSESGGSRTEAFF
clone_size: .; j_call: TRBJ1-6; d_call: TRBD1; v_call: TRBV27; cdr3_nt: TGTGCCAGCAGTGTGTGGGGTCCGGGACAGGGGAATTCACCCCTCCACTTT; cdr3_aa: CASSVWGPGQGNSPLHF
clone_size: .; j_call: TRBJ2-1; d_call: TRBD1; v_call: TRBV7-2; cdr3_nt: TGTGCCAGCAGCTTGACAGGGGATTACTACAATGAGCAGTTCTTC; cdr3_aa: CASSLTGDYYNEQFF
clone_size: .; j_call: TRBJ1-6; d_call: .; v_call: TRBV9; cdr3_nt: TGTGCCAGCAGCTTAGGCACAGGGTACTCACCCCTCCACTTT; cdr3_aa: CASSLGTGYSPLHF
clone_size: .; j_call: TRBJ2-7; d_call: .; v_call: TRBV30; cdr3_nt: TGTGCCTGGAGTGTACTGTTTTCCCGTAGTCGCGAGCAGTACTTC; cdr3_aa: CAWSVLFSRSREQYF
clone_size: .; j_call: TRBJ1-1; d_call: .; v_call: TRBV19; cdr3_nt: TGTGCCAGTAGGCCCTCGCAGCGCATGAACACTGAAGCTTTCTTT; cdr3_aa: CASRPSQRMNTEAFF
clone_size: .; j_call: TRBJ2-7; d_call: TRBD2; v_call: TRBV4-1; cdr3_nt: TGCGCCAGCAGCCAAGAACTAACGGGAGGGCGCTACGAGCAGTACTTC; cdr3_aa: CASSQELTGGRYEQYF
clone_size: .; j_call: TRBJ2-7; d_call: TRBD1; v_call: TRBV18; cdr3_nt: TGTGCCAGCTCACCACCGGGGACAGGCCACTCCTACGAGCAGTACTTC; cdr3_aa: CASSPPGTGHSYEQYF
clone_size: .; j_call: TRBJ2-4; d_call: .; v_call: TRBV5-8; cdr3_nt: TGTGCCAGCAGCTTGGAACGGGGGAACATTCAGTACTTC; cdr3_aa: CASSLERGNIQYF
clone_size: .; j_call: TRBJ2-3; d_call: .; v_call: TRBV5-1; cdr3_nt: TGCGCCAGCGGACTCCAAACAGGGGGGGCGACAGATACGCAGTATTTT; cdr3_aa: CASGLQTGGATDTQYF
clone_size: .; j_call: TRBJ2-7; d_call: TRBD2; v_call: TRBV4-1; cdr3_nt: TGCGCCAGCAGCCAAGGAAACCCCCTAGCGGGGGCTTACGAGCAGTACTTC; cdr3_aa: CASSQGNPLAGAYEQYF
clone_size: .; j_call: TRBJ2-7; d_call: TRBD2; v_call: TRBV7-8; cdr3_nt: TGTGCCAGCAGCTTAGGGTCTAGCGGAGGCTACGAGCAGTACTTC; cdr3_aa: CASSLGSSGGYEQYF
clone_size: .; j_call: TRBJ2-7; d_call: .; v_call: TRBV7-2; cdr3_nt: TGTGCCAGCAAACAACAGGACGGAGCCTACGAGCAGTACTTC; cdr3_aa: CASKQQDGAYEQYF
clone_size: .; j_call: TRBJ1-5; d_call: .; v_call: TRBV19; cdr3_nt: TGTGCCAGTAGTATCGAATCCGGGATAGACCCTCTTAGCAATCAGCCCCAGCATTTT; cdr3_aa: CASSIESGIDPLSNQPQHF
clone_size: .; j_call: TRBJ2-5; d_call: TRBD2; v_call: TRBV10-2; cdr3_nt: TGCGCCAGCAGTGACCTAGCGGGGGGGCAAGAGACCCAGTACTTC; cdr3_aa: CASSDLAGGQETQYF
clone_size: .; j_call: TRBJ2-1; d_call: TRBD1; v_call: TRBV29-1; cdr3_nt: TGCAGCGTTAACTCCGGACAGGGCTACAATGAGCAGTTCTTC; cdr3_aa: CSVNSGQGYNEQFF
clone_size: .; j_call: TRBJ2-7; d_call: .; v_call: TRBV5-1; cdr3_nt: TGCGCCAGCAGCTTGGCTACAGGGGACTTCTCCTACGAGCAGTACTTC; cdr3_aa: CASSLATGDFSYEQYF
clone_size: .; j_call: TRBJ2-3; d_call: TRBD2; v_call: TRBV11-2; cdr3_nt: TGTGCCAGCAGCTTAGAGGCGGGAGGGCCCTCCACTTACACAGATACGCAGTATTTT; cdr3_aa: CASSLEAGGPSTYTDTQYF
clone_size: .; j_call: TRBJ2-5; d_call: .; v_call: TRBV28; cdr3_nt: TGTGCCAGCAGCGAGGCGACTAGGCCAGAGACCCAGTACTTC; cdr3_aa: CASSEATRPETQYF
clone_size: .; j_call: TRBJ2-1; d_call: TRBD1; v_call: TRBV30; cdr3_nt: TGTGCCTGGAGCCGGACAGGGTCTTATGAGCAGTTCTTC; cdr3_aa: CAWSRTGSYEQFF
clone_size: .; j_call: TRBJ2-7; d_call: TRBD2; v_call: TRBV7-9; cdr3_nt: TGTGCCAGCAGCTTAGCGAGGCACGGGACTAGCGCCTTCAACTACGAGCAGTACTTC; cdr3_aa: CASSLARHGTSAFNYEQYF
clone_size: .; j_call: TRBJ2-7; d_call: .; v_call: TRBV19; cdr3_nt: TGTGCCAGTAGTATTGGCCAGGGCTTTAACGAGCAGTACTTC; cdr3_aa: CASSIGQGFNEQYF
clone_size: .; j_call: TRBJ2-7; d_call: TRBD1; v_call: TRBV19; cdr3_nt: TGTGCCTGCAAGTCGACAGGGTACGAGCAGTACTTC; cdr3_aa: CACKSTGYEQYF
clone_size: .; j_call: TRBJ2-7; d_call: TRBD1; v_call: TRBV5-1; cdr3_nt: TGCGCCAGCAGCCGGGGGACAGGGTCGAACTACGAGCAGTACTTC; cdr3_aa: CASSRGTGSNYEQYF
clone_size: .; j_call: TRBJ2-2; d_call: TRBD1; v_call: TRBV5-6; cdr3_nt: TGTGCCAGCAGCACCCCGGACAGGTCTCATCGGGAGCTGTTTTTT; cdr3_aa: CASSTPDRSHRELFF